Only one count was recorded for the clone carrying this TCR beta chain. This entry comes from a study of shared clonotypes between healthy human individuals. CDR3 length: 14 residues. Per the germline V gene, CDR1 is ENHRY and CDR2 is SYGVKD. Trimming took off 4 bases at V and 0 bases at J, with 10 bases between the two ends. Using immunoSEQ multiplex PCR, the repertoire was profiled, and TCRdb retains in-frame clones only, with some absent. The sample contains about 2.4 million clones, just over 90% of which appear only once. V usage is TRBV10-3 and J usage is TRBJ2-7; tentative D call: TRBD1 (6 bases). The TCR originated in a man younger than 35 in good health. Sequenced: naive CD4+ T cells sorted from blood. Described subset: CD45RA+ positively selected. CDR3: CAISGSDSSYEQYF. CDR3 bases: TGTGCCATCAGTGGATCGGACAGCTCCTACGAGCAGTACTTC.